The entry that follows covers one T cell receptor beta chain sequence. Sequenced by immunoSEQ multiplex PCR; TCRdb stores in-frame clones only, minus some. The sample comprises 25,000 to 35,000 clones, approximately 72% of which are singletons, and 3.5% to 4.5% rests with the top ten. The time point is: cycle 4 day 1 (C4D1), after less than 7 weeks of nivolumab. All patients relapsed after autologous stem cell transplantation, and brentuximab vedotin exposure varied. This entry belongs to a study of PD-1 blockade in classical Hodgkin lymphoma. Per the germline V gene, CDR1 is MGHDK and CDR2 is SYGVNS. V lost 8 bases, J lost 13 bases, and 11 bases lay in between. The CDR3 sequence is 10 residues long.

Material: peripheral blood mononuclear cells (PBMCs), obtained before the fourth cycle of nivolumab. The sequence came from a human donor with classical Hodgkin lymphoma. The V gene is TRBV25-1, the J gene TRBJ1-4; weak D call: TRBD1 (5 bases). The CDR3 is CASGGGRLFF. The CDR3, as DNA: TGTGCCAGCGGGGGGGGAAGACTGTTTTTT. Complete variable domain (other parts from reference TRBV25-1 and TRBJ1-4): EADIYQTPRYLVIGTGKKITLECSQTMGHDKMYWYQQDPGMELHLIHYSYGVNSTEKGDLSSESTVSRIRTEHFPLTLESARPSHTSQYLCASGGGRLFFGSGTQLSVL.